This T cell receptor (beta chain) was recovered during a study of blood T cells in healthy people across ages. Regarding the study as a whole: As naive T cell percentage varied, TCR beta diversity correlated strongly with it.

Turning to this clonotype: Its antigen is currently unknown.

Then a second PCR, running roughly 6 to 11 cycles, was carried out with a sample-barcoded 5' primer and a J-beta primer mix. TCRdb fed the 5' RACE reads into MiXCR, producing one record per CDR3 protein. Among fewer than 750,000 distinct CDR3 sequences listed, 45% to 60% were seen once. V was cut by 6 bases and J by 6 bases, with 18 bases left in between. Per the germline V gene, CDR1 is SQVTM and CDR2 is ANQGSEA. CDR3 length: 13 amino acids. This TCR derives from a woman older than 75 in good health. The sample comprised blood. The rearrangement joins TRBV29-1 to TRBJ2-7, with D possibly being TRBD2 (6 bases). DNA of the CDR3: TGCAGCGTACAGGCAGGCCGGGGGAGCGAGCAGTACTTC. Amino acids: CSVQAGRGSEQYF.